This T cell receptor beta chain was retrieved from a study of blood T cell repertoires in COVID-19. In the study overall: The analysed material was cDNA or gDNA that came from T cells, B-cell-depleted T cells, or PBMCs.

The junction had 7 bases not matched to a gene; V was cut back by 8 bases and J by 5 bases. This CDR3 is 14 amino acids long. Germline V CDR1 and CDR2: SGHTA, FQGTGA. As processed by the authors: The authors estimated nucleated cell counts from reference gene primer amplification. Assay: immunoSEQ multiplex PCR; the TCRdb copy retains only in-frame clones and omits some. V, J and clone size derive from that table, while D and trimming were established from the DNA sequence. The table has 95,000 to 120,000 clones, approximately 85% seen once. This TCR came from a woman aged 55-70 years with COVID-19, enrolled during active disease. Source material: peripheral blood. The V and J genes are TRBV7-3 and TRBJ2-1, with 9 bases fitting TRBD2. The CDR3 region is CASAPSGVNNEQFF. The CDR3 DNA follows: TGTGCCAGCGCCCCTAGCGGGGTTAACAATGAGCAGTTCTTC.